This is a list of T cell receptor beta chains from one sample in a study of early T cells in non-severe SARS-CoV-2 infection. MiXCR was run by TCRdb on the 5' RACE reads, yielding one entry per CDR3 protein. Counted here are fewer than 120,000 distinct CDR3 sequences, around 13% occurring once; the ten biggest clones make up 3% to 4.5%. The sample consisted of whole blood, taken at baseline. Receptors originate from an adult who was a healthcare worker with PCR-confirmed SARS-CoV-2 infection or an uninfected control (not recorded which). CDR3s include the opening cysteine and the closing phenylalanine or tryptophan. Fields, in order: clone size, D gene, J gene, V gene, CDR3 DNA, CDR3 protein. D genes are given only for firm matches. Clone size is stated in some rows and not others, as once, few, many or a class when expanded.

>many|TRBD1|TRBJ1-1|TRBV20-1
TGCAGTGCTACCCGGGGACAGGGGGCAGCTGAAGCTTTCTTT
CSATRGQGAAEAFF
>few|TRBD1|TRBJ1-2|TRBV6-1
TGTGCCAGCAGGGAGGGACAGAACGCTAACTATGGCTACACCTTC
CASREGQNANYGYTF
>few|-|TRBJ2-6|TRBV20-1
TGCAGTGCTAGAGCAAGGGGCGCCAGCGCCTTCTCTGGGGCCAACGTCCTGACTTTC
CSARARGASAFSGANVLTF
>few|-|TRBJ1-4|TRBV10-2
TGCGCCAGCAGTGACCAGGACGTTGAAAAACTGTTTTTT
CASSDQDVEKLFF
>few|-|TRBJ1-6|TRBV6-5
TGTGCCAGCAGTGGCCCGGGACATAGGTCTCCGTATAATTCACCCCTCCACTTT
CASSGPGHRSPYNSPLHF
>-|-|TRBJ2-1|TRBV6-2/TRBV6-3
TGTGCCAGCAGTTACTCTGGCGGTAGGCGCTATGAGCAGTTCTTC
CASSYSGGRRYEQFF
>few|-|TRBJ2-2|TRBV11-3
TGTGCCAGCAGCTTAGGAGGACGGACCGGGGAGCTGTTTTTT
CASSLGGRTGELFF
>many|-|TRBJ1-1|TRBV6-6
TGTGCCAGCAGTTACAAACCCGCAGGGTCTGAAGCTTTCTTT
CASSYKPAGSEAFF
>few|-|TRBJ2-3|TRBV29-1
TGCAGCGTTGAAGATCGTTCGTGGGGGCCATCGACAGATACGCAGTATTTT
CSVEDRSWGPSTDTQYF
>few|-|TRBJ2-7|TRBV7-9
TGTGCCAGCAGGTTTGGGACGGCCTACGAGCAGTACTTC
CASRFGTAYEQYF
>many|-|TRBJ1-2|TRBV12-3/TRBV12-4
TGTGCCAGCAGTTTCGAGGGGTATGGCTACACCTTC
CASSFEGYGYTF
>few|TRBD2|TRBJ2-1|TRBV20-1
TGCAGTGCTAGAGTCCGCGGGGGAATCTCCTACAATGAGCAGTTCTTC
CSARVRGGISYNEQFF
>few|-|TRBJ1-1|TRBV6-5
TGTGCCAGCAGCCGGGATGTTCGTCTGCCTGGCACTGAAGCTTTCTTT
CASSRDVRLPGTEAFF
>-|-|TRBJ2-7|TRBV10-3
TGTGCCATCAGTGACACCTCCTACGAGCAGTACTTC
CAISDTSYEQYF
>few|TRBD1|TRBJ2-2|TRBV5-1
TGCGCCAGCAGCGCCGGGACAGGGAATACCGGGGAGCTGTTTTTT
CASSAGTGNTGELFF
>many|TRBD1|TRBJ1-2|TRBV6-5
TGTGCCAGCAGTCACGGACAGGGAGGAGGCTACACCTTC
CASSHGQGGGYTF
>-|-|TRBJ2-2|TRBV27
TGTGCCAGCAGTCATCTACTTGGGCCGAACACCGGGGAGCTGTTTTTT
CASSHLLGPNTGELFF
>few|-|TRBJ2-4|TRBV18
TGTGCCAGCTCACCACCCGCAGGGAAAAACATTCAGTACTTC
CASSPPAGKNIQYF
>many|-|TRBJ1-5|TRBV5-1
TGCGCCAGCTTCCCCGTGAACAATAGCAATCAGCCCCAGCATTTT
CASFPVNNSNQPQHF
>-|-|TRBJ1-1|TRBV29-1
TGCCGCGCCTACCGGGAGAACACTGAAGCTTTCTTT
CRAYRENTEAFF
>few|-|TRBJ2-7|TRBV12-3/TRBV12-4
TGTGCCAGCAGTCCCCTGGGGGCAACCTCCTACGAGCAGTACTTC
CASSPLGATSYEQYF
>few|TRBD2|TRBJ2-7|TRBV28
TGCGCCAGCAGTTATATCAGGCGGGAGGGCTACGAGCAGTACTTC
CASSYIRREGYEQYF
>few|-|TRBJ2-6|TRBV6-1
TGTGCCAGCTCAGCCAGGGGTGGCTCTGGGGCCAACGTCCTGACTTTC
CASSARGGSGANVLTF
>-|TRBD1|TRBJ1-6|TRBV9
TGTGCCAGCAGCGGAAGGACAGGGTCGCTTAATTCACCCCTCCACTTT
CASSGRTGSLNSPLHF
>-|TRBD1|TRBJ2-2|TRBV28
TGTGCCAGCAGTCCCACCGGGACAGCCTACACCGGGGAGCTGTTTTTT
CASSPTGTAYTGELFF
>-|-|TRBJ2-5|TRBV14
TGTGCCAGCAGCCAAGTAACGTACCAAGAGACCCAGTACTTC
CASSQVTYQETQYF
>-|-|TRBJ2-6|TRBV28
TGTGCCAGCAGTTCAATCGCAGCCCCTGGGGCCAACGTCCTGACTTTC
CASSSIAAPGANVLTF
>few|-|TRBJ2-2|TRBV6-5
TGTGCCAGCAGCCGTGCCCGGCAGAGGAACACCGGGGAGCTGTTTTTT
CASSRARQRNTGELFF
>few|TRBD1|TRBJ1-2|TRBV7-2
TGTGCCACCCGACAGGGATTAGGCTATGGCTACACCTTC
CATRQGLGYGYTF
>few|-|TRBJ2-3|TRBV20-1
TGCAGTGCGGTCGGGGCACCCGCCACAGATACGCAGTATTTT
CSAVGAPATDTQYF
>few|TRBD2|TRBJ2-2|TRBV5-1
TGCGCCAGCAGCTTGCAACCCAGCGGGGGGAACACCGGGGAGCTGTTTTTT
CASSLQPSGGNTGELFF
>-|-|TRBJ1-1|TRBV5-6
TGTGCCAGCAGCTCCGGCGACAGGGCTTTCTTT
CASSSGDRAFF
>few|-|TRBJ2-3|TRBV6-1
TGTGCCAGCAGTGATCGGCGGGTAGATACGCAGTATTTT
CASSDRRVDTQYF
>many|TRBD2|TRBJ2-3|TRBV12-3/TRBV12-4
TGTGCCAGCAGTGATAGCGGGCGCACAGATACGCAGTATTTT
CASSDSGRTDTQYF
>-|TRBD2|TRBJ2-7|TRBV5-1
TGCGCCAGCAGCTTACTAGCGGGAGTTGACGAGCAGTACTTC
CASSLLAGVDEQYF
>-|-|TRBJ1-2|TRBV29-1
TGCAGCGGGCAAGGTTGGCTAGGGGGCTACACCTTC
CSGQGWLGGYTF
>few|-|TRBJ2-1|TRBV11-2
TGTGCCAGCAGCTTAAGGACGTCTCACAATGAGCAGTTCTTC
CASSLRTSHNEQFF
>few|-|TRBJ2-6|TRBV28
TGTGCCAGCAGTTTATCTACATCTGGGGCCAACGTCCTGACTTTC
CASSLSTSGANVLTF
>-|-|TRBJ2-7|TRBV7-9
TGTGCCAGCAGCTTGGAGCAGGGCCCCTACGAGCAGTACTTC
CASSLEQGPYEQYF
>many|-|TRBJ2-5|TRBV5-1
TGCGCCAGCAGCTTTGGACAGCCCCTTGGAGAGACCCAGTACTTC
CASSFGQPLGETQYF
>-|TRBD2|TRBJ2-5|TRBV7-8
TGTGCCAGCAGCTTAGGAGCGGGGGCGCGTCTGGAGACCCAGTACTTC
CASSLGAGARLETQYF
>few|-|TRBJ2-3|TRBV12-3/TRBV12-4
TGTGCCAGCAGTTCTCAGGACTCTCTCAATACGCAGTATTTT
CASSSQDSLNTQYF
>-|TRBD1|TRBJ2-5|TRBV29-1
TGCAGCGTTGAAAGGACAGGGGAGGAGACCCAGTACTTC
CSVERTGEETQYF
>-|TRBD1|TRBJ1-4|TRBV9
TGTGCCAGCGGGACAGGGGATGAAAAACTGTTTTTT
CASGTGDEKLFF
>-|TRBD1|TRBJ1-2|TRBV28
TGTGCCAGCAGTACTGGACAGGATCCTGGCTACACCTTC
CASSTGQDPGYTF
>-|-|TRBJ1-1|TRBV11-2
TGTGCCAGCAGCATCCTCTTAGCCGGGGGGACTGAAGCTTTCTTT
CASSILLAGGTEAFF
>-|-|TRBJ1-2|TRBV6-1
TGTGCCAGCAGTGAAGGGGGGACGGACTATGGCTACACCTTC
CASSEGGTDYGYTF
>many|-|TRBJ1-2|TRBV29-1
TGCAGCGTTGAAGGAGTCAGGGTAACCTATGGCTACACCTTC
CSVEGVRVTYGYTF
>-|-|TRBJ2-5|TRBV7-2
TGTGCCAGCAGCCCACCGAGGCAGGGTATGATTGGGACCCAGTACTTC
CASSPPRQGMIGTQYF
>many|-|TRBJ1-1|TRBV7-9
TGTGCCAGCAGCTTCGTCCAGGGTACGGAGACTGAAGCTTTCTTT
CASSFVQGTETEAFF
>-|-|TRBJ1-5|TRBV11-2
TGTGCCAGCAGCTTGTCCAGGGGCCGACAGCCCCAGCATTTT
CASSLSRGRQPQHF
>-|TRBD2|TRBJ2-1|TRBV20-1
TGCAGTGCTAGTTTGGGAGGGCCCTGGAATGAGCAGTTCTTC
CSASLGGPWNEQFF
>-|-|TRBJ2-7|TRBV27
TGTGCCAGCAGTCAGCAAACAGGGGAGCAGTACTTC
CASSQQTGEQYF